This T cell receptor beta chain appears in the sequencing data of a study of blood T cell repertoires in COVID-19. Study-level information: The United States, Italy and Spain were the sources of the acute and convalescent COVID-19 samples.

The CDR3 extends over 14 amino acids. Germline CDR1 is KGHSH and CDR2 is LQKENI. Note on this clone: Its ends do not fully match the called genes, so a read error is possible.

Profiling relied on immunoSEQ multiplex PCR, and the TCRdb table lists in-frame clones only, not all of them. Among tens of thousands of clones listed, roughly 82% were seen once. The sequence derives from a man in his 60s with acute or convalescent COVID-19. The sequenced sample consisted of peripheral blood. The V and J genes are TRBV18 and TRBJ2-2, with D perhaps matching TRBD2 (5 bases). The CDR3, as DNA: TGTGCCAGCTCCTGGTCGTATGACACCGGGGAGTTGTTTTTT. Translation: CASSWSYDTGELFF. The full variable domain, with the rest looked up from reference TRBV18 and TRBJ2-2, is NAGVMQNPRHLVRRRGQEARLRCSPMKGHSHVYWYRQLPEEGLKFMVYLQKENIIDESGMPKERFSAEFPKEGPSILRIQQVVRGDSAAYFCASSWSYDTGELFFGEGSRLTVL.